This TCR beta chain was identified during a study of T cell responses to AZD1222 COVID-19 vaccine. General observations from the study: Spike-specific TCR breadth and depth both grew after two AZD1222 doses. Most donors were white British, females outnumbered males, and clonal diversity was possibly underestimated.

Trimming removed 0 bases at V and 7 bases at J, with 16 bases between. CDR1 is LGHDT, CDR2 YNNKEL, per germline (reference sequence). This CDR3 spans 16 amino acids. A word on this clone: The antigen remains unidentified.

Only in-frame clones appear in the TCRdb table, and some are missing; sequencing was by immunoSEQ multiplex PCR. The sample has 40,000 to 45,000 clones; roughly 77% are singletons. This sample comprised peripheral blood, obtained 28 days after the second dose of the MenACWY control vaccine. The chain uses TRBV3-1 (or the pseudogene TRBV3-2) and TRBJ1-5, with D perhaps TRBD1 (5 bases). This clonotype originated in an adult who received the MenACWY meningococcal vaccine as a control. The CDR3 loop is CASSQDNGGGGQPQHF. The CDR3 bases are TGTGCCAGCAGCCAAGATAACGGGGGTGGAGGGCAGCCCCAGCATTTT.